This is a list of T cell receptor beta chains from one sample in a study of cytomegalovirus exposure and HLA in healthy donors. Method: immunoSEQ multiplex PCR; TCRdb's copy keeps in-frame clones and lacks some. Of 100,000 to 150,000 clones in the sample, 80% were seen once. The sample was PBMCs. Source of these receptors: a man in his thirties or forties in good health and CMV-seropositive. Each CDR3 is given with its conserved first and last residue. The D gene is left open where the match is weak. Clone sizes are given selectively: once, few, many, or a class where the clone is expanded.

CDR3 protein	CDR3 DNA	clone size	V gene	J gene	D gene
CASSLGWGSTGELFF	TGCGCCAGCAGCTTGGGGTGGGGCAGTACCGGGGAGCTGTTTTTT	-	TRBV5-1	TRBJ2-2	-
CASSPPRSMNTEAFF	TGTGCCAGCTCCCCTCCGAGGAGCATGAACACTGAAGCTTTCTTT	-	TRBV9	TRBJ1-1	-
CASSATGEREQYF	TGTGCCAGCAGCGCGACAGGGGAGCGAGAGCAGTACTTC	once	TRBV9	TRBJ2-7	TRBD1
CASRLGDTGNQPQHF	TGTGCAAGTCGCTTAGGCGACACGGGCAATCAGCCCCAGCATTTT	-	TRBV12-2	TRBJ1-5	-
CAIVTGTAIYGYTF	TGTGCCATCGTTACTGGGACAGCGATTTATGGCTACACCTTC	-	TRBV7-9	TRBJ1-2	TRBD1
CASSYSRSGLGNEQFF	TGTGCCAGCAGTTACTCGAGGTCTGGACTCGGCAATGAGCAGTTCTTC	-	TRBV6-5	TRBJ2-1	-
CASSLDRGTGPAEKLFF	TGTGCCAGCAGCTTGGATCGCGGGACAGGCCCGGCGGAAAAACTGTTTTTT	-	TRBV5-6	TRBJ1-4	TRBD1
CASRTDNSNQPQHF	TGCGCCAGCAGGACGGACAATAGCAATCAGCCCCAGCATTTT	few	TRBV10-1	TRBJ1-5	-
CASSLLPLGQENTEAFF	TGCGCCAGCAGCTTGCTCCCGCTTGGGCAGGAGAACACTGAAGCTTTCTTT	-	TRBV5-1	TRBJ1-1	-
CASSNTLLGKGYTF	TGTGCCAGCAGTAATACACTACTAGGGAAAGGCTACACCTTC	-	TRBV2	TRBJ1-2	-
CASNKSPGVSYNEQFF	TGTGCCAGCAACAAATCGCCGGGGGTGTCCTACAATGAGCAGTTCTTC	-	TRBV6-6	TRBJ2-1	-
CASSLLQGIRTDTQYF	TGTGCCAGCAGCCTATTACAGGGGATTCGCACAGATACGCAGTATTTT	-	TRBV5-6	TRBJ2-3	TRBD1
CASSPLGAGPQETQYF	TGTGCCAGCAGCCCTTTGGGGGCGGGTCCCCAAGAGACCCAGTACTTC	-	TRBV7-3	TRBJ2-5	-
CASSLGLSGGLDTQYF	TGTGCCAGCAGCTTAGGATTGTCGGGGGGGCTAGATACGCAGTATTTT	few	TRBV13	TRBJ2-3	TRBD2
CASSVSHRGATGYTF	TGTGCCAGCAGCGTAAGCCACAGGGGGGCAACGGGCTACACCTTC	once	TRBV9	TRBJ1-2	TRBD1
CASSWQGATNEKLFF	TGCGCCAGCAGCTGGCAGGGGGCTACTAATGAAAAACTGTTTTTT	-	TRBV5-1	TRBJ1-4	TRBD1
CASSEWSYSNQPQHF	TGTGCCAGCAGTGAGTGGAGCTATAGCAATCAGCCCCAGCATTTT	-	TRBV6-1	TRBJ1-5	-
CSVVSGPDRDGNTIYF	TGCAGCGTTGTCAGCGGGCCTGACAGGGACGGAAACACCATATATTTT	-	TRBV29-1	TRBJ1-3	TRBD1
CASKEWGPKNIQYF	TGTGCCAGCAAAGAATGGGGGCCCAAAAACATTCAGTACTTC	-	TRBV2	TRBJ2-4	-
CASSRGGLAGGINNEQFF	TGCGCCAGCAGCCGCGGTGGACTAGCGGGGGGGATTAACAATGAGCAGTTCTTC	-	TRBV4-1	TRBJ2-1	TRBD2
CASSWDRNQPQHF	TGTGCCAGCAGTTGGGACAGGAATCAGCCCCAGCATTTT	-	TRBV6-5	TRBJ1-5	TRBD1
CAWRGGKSPLHF	TGTGCCTGGAGAGGGGGAAAATCACCCCTCCACTTT	-	TRBV30	TRBJ1-6	-
CASKVGTGASYEQYF	TGTGCCAGCAAGGTGGGGACAGGGGCCTCCTACGAGCAGTACTTC	-	TRBV6-4	TRBJ2-7	TRBD1
CASPPPSDSRNGELFF	TGTGCCAGCCCTCCTCCGTCGGACAGTCGGAACGGGGAGCTGTTTTTT	few	TRBV21-1	TRBJ2-2	-
CASRVSVAGANVLTF	TGTGCCAGCAGGGTGTCAGTCGCTGGGGCCAACGTCCTGACTTTC	-	TRBV27	TRBJ2-6	-
CASSPRQGFYTF	TGTGCCAGCAGCCCTCGGCAGGGATTCTACACCTTC	-	TRBV5-8	TRBJ1-2	-
CASSEGEIRQETQYF	TGTGCCAGCAGCGAAGGAGAGATCCGACAAGAGACCCAGTACTTC	-	TRBV7-9	TRBJ2-5	-
CASSLAFQGIGSPLHF	TGTGCCAGCAGCTTAGCGTTCCAGGGGATAGGTTCACCCCTCCACTTT	-	TRBV7-9	TRBJ1-6	-
CASSPRAGYEQYF	TGCGCCAGCAGCCCCCGAGCGGGGTACGAGCAGTACTTC	-	TRBV5-1	TRBJ2-7	TRBD2
CASALPSQIYNQPQHF	TGCGCCAGCGCGCTCCCCTCACAGATTTACAATCAGCCCCAGCATTTT	-	TRBV4-1	TRBJ1-5	-
CASSTMQGLAGAVVYQETQYF	TGTGCCAGCAGCACCATGCAGGGACTAGCGGGGGCAGTTGTGTACCAAGAGACCCAGTACTTC	-	TRBV7-3	TRBJ2-5	TRBD2
CASSLGVNNEQFF	TGTGCCAGCAGCTTGGGCGTCAACAATGAGCAGTTCTTC	-	TRBV5-6	TRBJ2-1	-
CASSLVGSYGYTF	TGTGCCAGCAGCTTAGTAGGGAGCTATGGCTACACCTTC	-	TRBV7-2	TRBJ1-2	-
CSVELTGIIGNTIYF	TGCAGCGTTGAATTGACAGGTATCATCGGAAACACCATATATTTT	-	TRBV29-1	TRBJ1-3	-
CASSQGQSIPGELFF	TGCGCCAGCAGCCAGGGACAGTCAATCCCCGGGGAGCTGTTTTTT	-	TRBV10-1	TRBJ2-2	TRBD1
CASSRPGQGTEAFF	TGTGCCAGCAGTCGACCGGGACAGGGGACTGAAGCTTTCTTT	-	TRBV7-9	TRBJ1-1	TRBD1
CASSYSPGRGAEAFF	TGTGCCAGCAGTTACTCTCCAGGCCGGGGGGCTGAAGCTTTCTTT	-	TRBV6-6	TRBJ1-1	-
CASSPSRSINYGYTF	TGTGCCAGCTCACCATCTAGGTCCATTAACTATGGCTACACCTTC	-	TRBV18	TRBJ1-2	-
CASSSGHLNTEAFF	TGTGCCAGCAGTAGCGGTCATTTGAACACTGAAGCTTTCTTT	-	TRBV6-6	TRBJ1-1	-
CASSLSNEQFF	TGTGCCAGCAGCCTCAGCAATGAGCAGTTCTTC	-	TRBV7-9	TRBJ2-1	-
CASSLAGGKEQFF	TGTGCCAGCAGCTTAGCGGGGGGGAAGGAGCAGTTCTTC	-	TRBV11-2	TRBJ2-1	TRBD2
CAISQHDNPGQGGGGYTF	TGTGCCATCAGTCAACACGACAATCCGGGACAGGGGGGAGGTGGCTACACCTTC	-	TRBV10-3	TRBJ1-2	TRBD1
CASSYFGGGARDTQYF	TGTGCCAGCAGTTACTTTGGCGGGGGGGCTAGAGATACGCAGTATTTT	-	TRBV28	TRBJ2-3	TRBD2
CASSYRQNSEAFF	TGTGCCAGCAGTTACCGGCAGAACAGTGAAGCTTTCTTT	few	TRBV6-6	TRBJ1-1	-
CASRVIQDGYTF	TGTGCCAGCAGGGTCATTCAGGATGGCTACACCTTC	-	TRBV2	TRBJ1-2	-
CASSLAGGPYNEQFF	TGTGCCAGCAGTTTAGCGGGGGGGCCCTACAATGAGCAGTTCTTC	few	TRBV27	TRBJ2-1	TRBD2
CASTRTITNEKLFF	TGTGCCAGCACCCGGACAATAACTAATGAAAAACTGTTTTTT	-	TRBV6-1	TRBJ1-4	-
CASKAGNEKLFF	TGTGCCAGCAAGGCGGGGAATGAAAAACTGTTTTTT	-	TRBV28	TRBJ1-4	-
CASGIHSGGAGLEQYF	TGTGCTAGTGGTATACATAGCGGGGGGGCAGGACTCGAGCAGTACTTC	-	TRBV12-5	TRBJ2-7	TRBD2
CASRRTSGGYQETQYF	TGCGCCAGCAGAAGAACTAGCGGGGGGTACCAAGAGACCCAGTACTTC	-	TRBV5-1	TRBJ2-5	TRBD2
CASSKGQPNQPQHF	TGTGCCAGCAGTAAAGGACAGCCAAATCAGCCCCAGCATTTT	-	TRBV6-6	TRBJ1-5	-
CASSGYAGTGRDTQYF	TGTGCCAGCAGTGGTTATGCTGGGACAGGACGAGATACGCAGTATTTT	medium-sized	TRBV5-4	TRBJ2-3	TRBD1
CASSLGPSGNQPQHF	TGTGCCAGCAGTTTGGGCCCGTCGGGCAATCAGCCCCAGCATTTT	-	TRBV27	TRBJ1-5	-
CSVEDRGGFTDTQYF	TGCAGCGTTGAAGATCGAGGTGGCTTCACAGATACGCAGTATTTT	-	TRBV29-1	TRBJ2-3	-
CASSSTVGESNSPLHF	TGTGCCAGCAGTTCCACAGTTGGCGAGAGCAATTCACCCCTCCACTTT	-	TRBV7-9	TRBJ1-6	-